This T cell receptor (beta chain) was identified in a study of T cells in Graves' hyperthyroidism and ophthalmopathy (dated by TCRdb to about 2019). For the wider study: Peripheral blood samples were taken at initial diagnosis, before any treatment was given. To identify distinguishing TCR V-J signatures, a discovery cohort of around 100 patients was used, comprising 40 to 45 with Graves' ophthalmopathy and 57 with stable Graves' hyperthyroidism. Prospective prediction of ophthalmopathy was tested in an independent validation cohort consisting of 18 to 20 hyperthyroidism patients and more than 15 patients who later progressed to ophthalmopathy. The 100 or so discovery patients were randomly divided into training and test sets at a 7:3 ratio. In about 6 Graves' hyperthyroidism patients, the study also compared T-cell repertoires from thyroid tissue with T-cell repertoires from blood. Once sampling was done, hyperthyroidism patients were given methimazole at a starting dose of 30 mg daily, whereas ophthalmopathy patients were given high-dose intravenous methylprednisolone. TCR Vbeta CDR3 sequencing of fewer than 150 peripheral blood samples (roughly 43 ophthalmopathy, approximately 80 hyperthyroidism and approximately 17 progressor patients) is reported in the paper. Overall study outcomes, separate from this receptor: A model built on a 13 V-J signature distinguished ophthalmopathy from stable hyperthyroidism, reaching 85% to 90% sensitivity and approximately 83% specificity in cross-validation and 80%/75% in testing. During validation, the model predicted progression to ophthalmopathy a median of around six months ahead of onset, with more than 55% sensitivity and more than 72% specificity. Most expanded thyroid clonotypes (frequency above 0.001) were also detected in blood, a finding suggesting that blood repertoires may reflect thyroid immune responses. Sample size was not statistically predetermined, and blinding of investigators to group allocation was not performed.

The TCR beta CDR3 regions were amplified from RNA transcripts. For the first round of RT-PCR on the TCR CDR3, the HTBI primer set was used together with the Qiagen OneStep RT-PCR kit. A second multiplex PCR round built the libraries, followed by size selection and purification. The libraries were sequenced on an Illumina HiSeq2000 using paired-end 100 bp reads. In the paper's pipeline: SOAPnuke was used to process the raw data, throwing out any read that contained adapters or uncalled bases, had a mean Phred below 15, or lacked an exact constant-primer or identifier match. COPE v1.2.5 was used to merge the high-quality paired reads, and each unique nucleotide sequence was defined as a clonotype. MiTCR v1.1 was used to align clonotypes to the IMGT TRBV, TRBD and TRBJ reference segments. Only V-J combinations with frequency above 0.0001, covering 99.2% of repertoires, were analysed. The TCS score was defined as F50 (clonal expansion) divided by E x V (chaos), with BLOSUM62-based TCRdist calculated between CDR3 peptides within each V-J. Welch's t-statistics and random forest reduced around 510 V-J features to under 15, which were used in a naive Bayes classifier (R e1071). Clones were called with MiXCR by TCRdb after fastp trimmed the public reads at Q25, and only in-frame beta chains were retained. Every CDR3 protein is listed once, alongside the most common genes and DNA of its rows. Here the V and J calls rest on TCRdb's processing, not on the authors' analysis. Here the sample has under 750,000 distinct CDR3 sequences; around 20% occur a single time. Jointly, the top ten make up over 15% of the sample.

This clonotype occurred many times. Its antigen remains unidentified. It has no much larger one-base neighbor in the sample; base qualities were not kept. CDR1 is given as PRHDT and CDR2 as FYEKMQ, both from the germline V gene (reference sequence). From the cysteine through the phenylalanine, the CDR3 covers 15 amino acids. Here the CDR3 DNA is all that survives: 45 bases in frame from base 1. Deletion took 5 bases off V and 0 bases off J, with a span of 13 bases between the germline ends. Hyperthyroidism patients were newly diagnosed, had a disease duration of under 2 months, and were aged 18 to 65 years. Any patient with an uncontrolled infection, another autoimmune disease, pregnancy or lactation was excluded. Clinical symptoms, serum thyroxine and TRAb, thyroid ultrasound, and orbital computed tomography formed the basis for the diagnoses. Blood from progressor patients was drawn when they were first diagnosed with hyperthyroidism, before any ophthalmopathy symptoms appeared. Ficoll-Paque density gradient centrifugation was used to isolate PBMCs from 10 ml of fresh peripheral blood. Progressor patients were first diagnosed with Graves' hyperthyroidism and then developed ophthalmopathy during follow-up. Total RNA was extracted with Trizol reagent, and quality was checked on an Agilent 2100 Bioanalyzer.

The specimen sequenced was blood. This receptor was obtained from a woman between 50 and 59 years old with Graves' hyperthyroidism that later progressed to Graves' ophthalmopathy. Rearrangement joined TRBV13 to TRBJ1-1; 6 matching bases give a weak D call of TRBD1. The DNA reads as follows: TGTGCCAGCAGCGAACCGGGACATTTGAACACTGAAGCTTTCTTT. It codes for CASSEPGHLNTEAFF. The entire variable domain, with the stretches around the CDR3 drawn from the reference TRBV13 and TRBJ1-1 proteins, is AAGVIQSPRHLIKEKRETATLKCYPIPRHDTVYWYQQGPGQDPQFLISFYEKMQSDKGSIPDRFSAQQFSDYHSELNMSSLELGDSALYFCASSEPGHLNTEAFFGQGTRLTVV.